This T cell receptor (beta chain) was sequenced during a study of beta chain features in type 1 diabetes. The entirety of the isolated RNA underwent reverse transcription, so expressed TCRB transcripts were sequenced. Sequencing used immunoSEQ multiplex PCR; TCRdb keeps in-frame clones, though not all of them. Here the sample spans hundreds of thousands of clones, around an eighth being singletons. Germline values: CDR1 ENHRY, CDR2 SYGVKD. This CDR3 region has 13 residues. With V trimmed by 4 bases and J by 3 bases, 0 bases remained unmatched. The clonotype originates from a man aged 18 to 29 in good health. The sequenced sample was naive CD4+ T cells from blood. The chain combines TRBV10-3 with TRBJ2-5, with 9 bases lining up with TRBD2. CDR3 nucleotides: TGTGCCATCAGTGGACTAGCGGAAGAGACCCAGTACTTC. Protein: CAISGLAEETQYF.